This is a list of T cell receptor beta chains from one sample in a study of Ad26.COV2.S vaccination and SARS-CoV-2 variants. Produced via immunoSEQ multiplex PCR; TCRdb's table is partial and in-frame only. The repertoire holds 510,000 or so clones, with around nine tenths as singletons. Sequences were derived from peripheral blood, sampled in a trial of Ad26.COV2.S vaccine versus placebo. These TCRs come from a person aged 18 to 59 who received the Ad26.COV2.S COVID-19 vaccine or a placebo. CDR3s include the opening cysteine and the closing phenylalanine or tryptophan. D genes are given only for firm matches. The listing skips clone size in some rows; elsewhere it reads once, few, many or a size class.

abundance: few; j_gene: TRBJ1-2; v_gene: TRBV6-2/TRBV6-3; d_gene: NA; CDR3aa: CASSLLGGYTF; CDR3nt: TGTGCCAGCAGCCTACTTGGTGGCTACACCTTC
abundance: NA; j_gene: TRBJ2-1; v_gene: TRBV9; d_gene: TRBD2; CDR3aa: CASSVGGGRTNEQFF; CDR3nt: TGTGCCAGCAGCGTAGGGGGCGGGAGGACGAATGAGCAGTTCTTC
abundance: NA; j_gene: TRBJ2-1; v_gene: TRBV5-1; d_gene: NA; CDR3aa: CASSSKGRGEQFF; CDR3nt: TGCGCCAGCAGCTCCAAAGGGCGGGGTGAGCAGTTCTTC
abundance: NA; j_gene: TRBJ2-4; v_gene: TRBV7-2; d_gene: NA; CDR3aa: CASSRGLVENIQYF; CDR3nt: TGTGCCAGCAGCCGGGGACTGGTGGAAAACATTCAGTACTTC
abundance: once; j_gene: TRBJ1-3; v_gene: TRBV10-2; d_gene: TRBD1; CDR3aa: CASSDPAGQLVTIYF; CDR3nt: TGCGCCAGCAGTGATCCGGCGGGACAGCTCGTGACCATATATTTT
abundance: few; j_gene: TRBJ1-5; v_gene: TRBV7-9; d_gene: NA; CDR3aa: CASSFGDQPQHF; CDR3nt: TGTGCCAGCAGCTTTGGGGATCAGCCCCAGCATTTT
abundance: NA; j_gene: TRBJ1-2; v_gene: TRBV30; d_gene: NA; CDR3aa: CAWRPTQRAYGYTF; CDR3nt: TGTGCCTGGAGGCCCACCCAGAGGGCCTATGGCTACACCTTC
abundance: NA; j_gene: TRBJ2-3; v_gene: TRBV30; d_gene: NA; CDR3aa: CAWRLVSTDTQYF; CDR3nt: TGTGCCTGGAGACTAGTGAGCACAGATACGCAGTATTTT
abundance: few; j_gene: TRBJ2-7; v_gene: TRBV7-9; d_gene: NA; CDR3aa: CASSPGLRSYEQYF; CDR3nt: TGTGCCAGCAGCCCAGGGTTACGTTCCTACGAGCAGTACTTC
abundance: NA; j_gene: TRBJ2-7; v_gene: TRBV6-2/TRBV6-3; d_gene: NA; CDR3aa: CASSRSAYEQYF; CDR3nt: TGTGCCAGCAGCCGATCAGCCTACGAGCAGTACTTC
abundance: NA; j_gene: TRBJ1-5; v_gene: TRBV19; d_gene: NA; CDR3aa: CASSPSGGQPQHF; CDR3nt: TGTGCCAGTAGTCCCTCGGGGGGTCAGCCCCAGCATTTT
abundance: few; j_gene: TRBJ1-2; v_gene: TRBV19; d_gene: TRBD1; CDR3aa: CASSTRQGLYGYTF; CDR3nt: TGTGCCAGTAGTACAAGACAGGGGCTCTATGGCTACACCTTC
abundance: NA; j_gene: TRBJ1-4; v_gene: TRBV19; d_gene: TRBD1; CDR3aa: CASNPGQGLEKLFF; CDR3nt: TGTGCCAGTAACCCGGGACAGGGATTAGAAAAACTGTTTTTT
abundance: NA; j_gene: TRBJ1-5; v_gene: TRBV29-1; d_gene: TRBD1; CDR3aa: CSVAAGGGQPQHF; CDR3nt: TGCAGCGTTGCGGCAGGGGGTGGTCAGCCCCAGCATTTT
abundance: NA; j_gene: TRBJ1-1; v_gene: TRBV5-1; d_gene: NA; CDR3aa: CASSLMGFNTEAFF; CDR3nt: TGCGCCAGCAGCTTGATGGGGTTCAACACTGAAGCTTTCTTT
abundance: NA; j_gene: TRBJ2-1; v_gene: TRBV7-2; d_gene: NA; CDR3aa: CASSLRGHEQFF; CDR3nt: TGTGCCAGCAGCTTACGAGGGCATGAGCAGTTCTTC
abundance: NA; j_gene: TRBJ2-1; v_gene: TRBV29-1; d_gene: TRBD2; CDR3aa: CSGQLYSGSFPTAPYNEQFF; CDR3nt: TGCAGCGGACAGCTCTATAGCGGGAGCTTTCCAACCGCTCCCTACAATGAGCAGTTCTTC
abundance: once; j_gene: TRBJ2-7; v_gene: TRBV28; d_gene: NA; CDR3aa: CASSLAGSVTYEQYF; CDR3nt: TGTGCCAGCAGTTTAGCCGGCTCCGTAACCTACGAGCAGTACTTC
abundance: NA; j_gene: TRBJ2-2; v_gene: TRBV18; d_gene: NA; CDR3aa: CASSHSRAVITGELFF; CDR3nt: TGTGCCAGCTCTCACAGCCGGGCCGTAATCACCGGGGAGCTGTTTTTT
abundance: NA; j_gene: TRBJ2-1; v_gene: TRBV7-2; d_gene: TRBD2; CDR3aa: CASSLGAGGHGEQFF; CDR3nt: TGTGCCAGCAGCTTAGGAGCGGGAGGGCATGGTGAGCAGTTCTTC
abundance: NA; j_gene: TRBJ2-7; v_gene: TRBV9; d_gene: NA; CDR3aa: CASSLGLTGYEQYF; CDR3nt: TGTGCCAGCAGCTTGGGCCTCACAGGATACGAGCAGTACTTC
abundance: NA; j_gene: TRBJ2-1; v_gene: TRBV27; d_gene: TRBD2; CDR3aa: CASSRAGTYNEQFF; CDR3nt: TGTGCCAGCAGTAGAGCGGGAACATACAATGAGCAGTTCTTC
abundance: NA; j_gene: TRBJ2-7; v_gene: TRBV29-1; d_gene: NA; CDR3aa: CSVGLTPYEQYF; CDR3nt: TGCAGCGTTGGCCTAACACCCTACGAGCAGTACTTC
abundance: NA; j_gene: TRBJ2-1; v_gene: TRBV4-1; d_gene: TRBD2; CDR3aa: CASSPVPGTRSSYNEQFF; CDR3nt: TGCGCCAGCAGTCCGGTTCCCGGGACTAGAAGCTCCTACAATGAGCAGTTCTTC
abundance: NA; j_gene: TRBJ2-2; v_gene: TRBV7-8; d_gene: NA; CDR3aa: CASSHSGGGITGELFF; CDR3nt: TGTGCCAGCAGTCACTCGGGCGGAGGTATCACCGGGGAGCTGTTTTTT
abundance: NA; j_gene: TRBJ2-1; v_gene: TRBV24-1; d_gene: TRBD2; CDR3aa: CATSDSGLAGNEQFF; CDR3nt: TGTGCCACCAGTGATTCGGGACTAGCGGGAAATGAGCAGTTCTTC
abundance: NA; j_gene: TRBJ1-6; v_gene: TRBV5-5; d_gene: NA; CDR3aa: CASSLDPGIGTPLHF; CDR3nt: TGTGCCAGCAGCTTGGATCCGGGAATAGGCACACCCCTCCACTTT
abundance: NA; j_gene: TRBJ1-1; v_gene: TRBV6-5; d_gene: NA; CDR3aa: CASRDIQGPNTEAFF; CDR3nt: TGTGCCAGCAGAGACATACAGGGACCGAACACTGAAGCTTTCTTT
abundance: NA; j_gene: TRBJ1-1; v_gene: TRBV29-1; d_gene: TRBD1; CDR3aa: CSGTGGPNTEAFF; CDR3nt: TGCAGCGGGACAGGGGGTCCTAACACTGAAGCTTTCTTT
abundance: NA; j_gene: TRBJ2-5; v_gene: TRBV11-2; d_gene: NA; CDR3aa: CASRGYREVETQYF; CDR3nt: TGTGCCAGCAGGGGCTACAGGGAGGTGGAGACCCAGTACTTC
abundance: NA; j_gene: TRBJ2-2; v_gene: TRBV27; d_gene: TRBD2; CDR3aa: CASSYAQGGGTGELFF; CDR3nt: TGTGCCAGCAGTTACGCCCAGGGCGGGGGGACCGGGGAGCTGTTTTTT
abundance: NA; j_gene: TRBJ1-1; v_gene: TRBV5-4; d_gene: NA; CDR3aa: CASSRPPGDGNTEAFF; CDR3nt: TGTGCCAGCAGCCGACCCCCTGGGGACGGAAACACTGAAGCTTTCTTT
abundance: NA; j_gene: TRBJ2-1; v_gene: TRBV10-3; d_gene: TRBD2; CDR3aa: CAISDTSGRAGEQFF; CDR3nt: TGTGCCATCAGCGACACTAGCGGGAGGGCCGGTGAGCAGTTCTTC
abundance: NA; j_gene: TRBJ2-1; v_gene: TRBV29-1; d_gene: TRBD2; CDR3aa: CSVERLAGVHEQFF; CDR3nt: TGCAGCGTTGAGCGCCTAGCGGGAGTTCATGAGCAGTTCTTC
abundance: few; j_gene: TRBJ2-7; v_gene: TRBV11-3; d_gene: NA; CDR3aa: CASSRGQFYEQYF; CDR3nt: TGTGCCAGCAGCCGTGGACAGTTCTACGAGCAGTACTTC
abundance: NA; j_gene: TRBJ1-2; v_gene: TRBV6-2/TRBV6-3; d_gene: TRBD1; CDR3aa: CASSYSGGASYGYTF; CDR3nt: TGTGCCAGCAGTTACTCAGGGGGCGCGAGCTATGGCTACACCTTC
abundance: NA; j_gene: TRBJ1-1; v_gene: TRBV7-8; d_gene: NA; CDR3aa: CASSPRRWGRSMNTEAFF; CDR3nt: TGTGCCAGCAGCCCCCGGAGATGGGGCAGGTCCATGAACACTGAAGCTTTCTTT
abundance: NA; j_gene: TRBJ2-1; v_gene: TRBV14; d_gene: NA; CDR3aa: CASSQGASSYNEQFF; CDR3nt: TGTGCCAGCAGCCAAGGGGCAAGCTCCTACAATGAGCAGTTCTTC
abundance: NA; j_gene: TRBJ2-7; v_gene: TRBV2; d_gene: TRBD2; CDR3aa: CASSGGRGNEQYF; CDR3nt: TGTGCCAGCAGTGGCGGGAGAGGGAACGAGCAGTACTTC
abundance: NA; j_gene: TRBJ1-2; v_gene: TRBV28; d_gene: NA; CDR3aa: CASSSGQPPANYGYTF; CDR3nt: TGTGCCAGCAGTTCCGGACAGCCCCCTGCTAACTATGGCTACACCTTC
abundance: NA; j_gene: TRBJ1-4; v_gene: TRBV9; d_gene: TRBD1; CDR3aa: CASSKSTRPGQGNEKLFF; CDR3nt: TGTGCCAGCAGCAAATCAACCCGGCCGGGACAGGGTAATGAAAAACTGTTTTTT
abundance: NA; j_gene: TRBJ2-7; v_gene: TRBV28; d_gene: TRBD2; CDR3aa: CASRLLAGASNEQYF; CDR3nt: TGTGCCAGCAGACTACTAGCGGGAGCGTCCAACGAGCAGTACTTC
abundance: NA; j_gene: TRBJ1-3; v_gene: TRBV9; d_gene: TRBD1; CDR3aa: CASSRQGAFSGNTIYF; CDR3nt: TGTGCCAGCAGCCGACAGGGGGCCTTCTCTGGAAACACCATATATTTT
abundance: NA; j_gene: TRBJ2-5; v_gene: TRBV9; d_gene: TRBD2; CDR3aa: CASSPQPGTSGWLETQYF; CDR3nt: TGTGCCAGCAGCCCCCAGCCCGGGACTAGCGGGTGGTTAGAGACCCAGTACTTC